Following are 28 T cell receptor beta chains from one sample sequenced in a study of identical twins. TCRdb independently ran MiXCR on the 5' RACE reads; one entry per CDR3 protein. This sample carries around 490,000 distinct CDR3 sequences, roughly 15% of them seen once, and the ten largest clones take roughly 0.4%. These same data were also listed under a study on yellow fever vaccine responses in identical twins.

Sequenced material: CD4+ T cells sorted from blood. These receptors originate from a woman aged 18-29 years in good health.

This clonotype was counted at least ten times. CDR3 residues: CASSLVESSGLGEQYF. CDR3 nucleotides: TGCGCCAGCAGCTTGGTAGAGTCTAGCGGTTTGGGCGAGCAGTACTTC. This chain links TRBV5-1 with TRBJ2-7, with 7 bases identical to TRBD2. The CDR3 sequence is 16 residues long. Germline values: CDR1 SGHRS, CDR2 YFSETQ. V gave up 0 bases and J gave up 6 bases; unmatched junction bases: 12.

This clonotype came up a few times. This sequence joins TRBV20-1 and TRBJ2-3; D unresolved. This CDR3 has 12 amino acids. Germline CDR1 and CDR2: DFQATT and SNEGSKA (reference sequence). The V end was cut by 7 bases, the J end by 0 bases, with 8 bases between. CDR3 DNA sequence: TGCAGTGGTGTAAAGAGCACAGATACGCAGTATTTT. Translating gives CSGVKSTDTQYF.

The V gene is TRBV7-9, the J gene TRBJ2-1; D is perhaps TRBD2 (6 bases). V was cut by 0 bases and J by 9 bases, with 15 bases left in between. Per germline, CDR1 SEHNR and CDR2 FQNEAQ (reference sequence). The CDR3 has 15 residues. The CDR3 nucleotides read TGTGCCAGCAGCTTAGCCTCGGAGGGCTGGGGTGAGCAGTTCTTC. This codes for CASSLASEGWGEQFF.

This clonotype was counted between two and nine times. CDR3 coding DNA: TGTGCCAGCAGCTTTAAACCCGACAGGGGGCTCGTGGCTTTCTTT. As protein: CASSFKPDRGLVAFF. The chain has TRBV7-2 and TRBJ1-1; 10 nucleotides match TRBD1. V shed 3 bases and J 11 bases; nucleotides not matched to a gene: 12. Germline values: CDR1 SGHTA, CDR2 FQGNSA. The CDR3 runs to 15 residues.

CDR3 DNA: TGTGCCAGCAGTTTAGCGCTGGCCGGGGAGCTGTTTTTT. Translated: CASSLALAGELFF. The chain links TRBV12-3 or TRBV12-4 to TRBJ2-2; D is undetermined. CDR3 size: 13 residues. Deletions cut 0 bases from V and 6 bases from J, with 5 bases between.

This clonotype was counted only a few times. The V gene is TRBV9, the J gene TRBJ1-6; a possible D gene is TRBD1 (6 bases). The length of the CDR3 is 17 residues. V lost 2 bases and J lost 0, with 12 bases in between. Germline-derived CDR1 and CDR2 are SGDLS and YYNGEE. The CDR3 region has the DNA TGTGCCAGCAGCGTGACAGGCGATGTCTCCTATAATTCACCCCTCCACTTT. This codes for CASSVTGDVSYNSPLHF. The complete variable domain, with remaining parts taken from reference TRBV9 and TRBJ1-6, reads DSGVTQTPKHLITATGQRVTLRCSPRSGDLSVYWYQQSLDQGLQFLIQYYNGEERAKGNILERFSAQQFPDLHSELNLSSLELGDSALYFCASSVTGDVSYNSPLHFGNGTRLTVT.

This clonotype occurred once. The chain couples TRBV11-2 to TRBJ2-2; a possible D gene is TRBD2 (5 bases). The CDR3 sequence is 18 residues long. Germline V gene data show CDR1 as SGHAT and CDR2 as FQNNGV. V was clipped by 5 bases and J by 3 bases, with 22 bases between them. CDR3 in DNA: TGTGCCAGCAGCCACCTAGCTTCCGGGCGGACCTACACCGGGGAGCTGTTTTTT. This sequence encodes CASSHLASGRTYTGELFF.

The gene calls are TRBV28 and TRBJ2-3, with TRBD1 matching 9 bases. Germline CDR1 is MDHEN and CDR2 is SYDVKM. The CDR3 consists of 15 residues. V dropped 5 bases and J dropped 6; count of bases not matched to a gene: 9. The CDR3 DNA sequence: TGTGCCAGCAGTGCGGTGGGACAGGGACGGGATACGCAGTATTTT. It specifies CASSAVGQGRDTQYF.

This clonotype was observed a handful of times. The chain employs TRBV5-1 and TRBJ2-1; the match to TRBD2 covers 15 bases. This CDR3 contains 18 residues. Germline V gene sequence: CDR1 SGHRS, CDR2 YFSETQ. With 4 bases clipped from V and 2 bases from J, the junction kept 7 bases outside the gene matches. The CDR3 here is CASSGRGLAGGTYNEQFF. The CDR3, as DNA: TGCGCCAGCAGCGGACGGGGACTAGCGGGGGGTACCTACAATGAGCAGTTCTTC.

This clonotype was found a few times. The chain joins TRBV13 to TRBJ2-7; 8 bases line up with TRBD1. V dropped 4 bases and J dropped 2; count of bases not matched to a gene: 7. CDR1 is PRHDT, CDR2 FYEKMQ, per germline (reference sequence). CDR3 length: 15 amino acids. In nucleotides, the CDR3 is TGTGCCAGCAGCTCCTTGGACAGGGTGACCTACGAGCAGTACTTC. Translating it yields CASSSLDRVTYEQYF.

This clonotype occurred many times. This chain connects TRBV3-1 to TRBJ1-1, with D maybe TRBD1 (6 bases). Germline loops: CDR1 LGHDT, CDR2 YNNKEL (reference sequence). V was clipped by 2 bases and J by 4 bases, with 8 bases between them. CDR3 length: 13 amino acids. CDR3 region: CASSQLGGTEAFF. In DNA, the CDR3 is TGTGCCAGCAGCCAATTAGGGGGCACTGAAGCTTTCTTT.

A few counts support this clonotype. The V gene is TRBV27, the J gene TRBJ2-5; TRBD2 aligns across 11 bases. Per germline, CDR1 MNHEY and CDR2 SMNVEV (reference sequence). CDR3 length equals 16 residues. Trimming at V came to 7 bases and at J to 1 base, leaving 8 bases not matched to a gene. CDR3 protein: CASKETSGVRQETQYF. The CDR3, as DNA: TGTGCCAGCAAGGAGACTAGCGGGGTACGCCAAGAGACCCAGTACTTC.

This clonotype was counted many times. Here the CDR3 reads CASTHTGELFF. CDR3 bases: TGTGCCAGCACCCACACCGGGGAGCTGTTTTTT. The V and J genes are TRBV3-1 and TRBJ2-2, with no clear D. CDR1 is LGHDT and CDR2 is YNNKEL in the germline V gene (reference sequence). This CDR3 is built from 11 residues. V was cut by 7 bases and J by 3 bases, with 3 bases left in between.

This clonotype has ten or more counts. The CDR3 nucleotides read TGTGCCAGCAGCTTAGAAGCTAGCGGCAGCACAGATACGCAGTATTTT. It encodes CASSLEASGSTDTQYF. The chain employs TRBV7-9 and TRBJ2-3; 7 bases match TRBD2. The trim removed 1 base at V and 0 bases at J, leaving 4 bases unmatched. This CDR3 is built from 16 residues. CDR1 and CDR2 (germline): SEHNR, FQNEAQ (reference sequence).

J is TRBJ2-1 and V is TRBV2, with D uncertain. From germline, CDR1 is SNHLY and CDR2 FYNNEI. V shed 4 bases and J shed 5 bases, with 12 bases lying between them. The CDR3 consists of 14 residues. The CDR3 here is CASSGVIRDNEQFF. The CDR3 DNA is TGTGCCAGCAGTGGGGTAATTAGGGACAATGAGCAGTTCTTC. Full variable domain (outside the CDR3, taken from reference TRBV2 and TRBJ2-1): EPEVTQTPSHQVTQMGQEVILRCVPISNHLYFYWYRQILGQKVEFLVSFYNNEISEKSEIFDDQFSVERPDGSNFTLKIRSTKLEDSAMYFCASSGVIRDNEQFFGPGTRLTVL.

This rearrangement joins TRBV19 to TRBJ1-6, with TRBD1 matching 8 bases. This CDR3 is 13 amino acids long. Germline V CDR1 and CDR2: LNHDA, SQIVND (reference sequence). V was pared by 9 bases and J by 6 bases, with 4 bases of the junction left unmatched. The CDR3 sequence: CASCRGRNSPLHF. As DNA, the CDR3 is TGTGCCAGCTGCAGGGGGCGTAATTCACCCCTCCACTTT. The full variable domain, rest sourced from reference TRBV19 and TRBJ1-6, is DGGITQSPKYLFRKEGQNVTLSCEQNLNHDAMYWYRQDPGQGLRLIYYSQIVNDFQKGDIAEGYSVSREKKESFPLTVTSAQKNPTAFYLCASCRGRNSPLHFGNGTRLTVT.

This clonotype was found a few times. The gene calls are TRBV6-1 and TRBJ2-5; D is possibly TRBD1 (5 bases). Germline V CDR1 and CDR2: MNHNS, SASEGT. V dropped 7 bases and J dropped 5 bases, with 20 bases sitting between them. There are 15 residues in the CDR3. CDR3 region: CASTAVYGNRETQYF. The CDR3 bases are TGTGCCAGCACCGCGGTGTACGGTAACAGGGAGACCCAGTACTTC.

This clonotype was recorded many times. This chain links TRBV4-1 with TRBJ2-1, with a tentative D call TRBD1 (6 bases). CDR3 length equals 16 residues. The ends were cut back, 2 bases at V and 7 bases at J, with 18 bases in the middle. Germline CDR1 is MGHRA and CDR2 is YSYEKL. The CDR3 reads CASSQNTRFQGNEQFF. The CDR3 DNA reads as TGCGCCAGCAGCCAAAATACTCGTTTCCAGGGGAATGAGCAGTTCTTC.

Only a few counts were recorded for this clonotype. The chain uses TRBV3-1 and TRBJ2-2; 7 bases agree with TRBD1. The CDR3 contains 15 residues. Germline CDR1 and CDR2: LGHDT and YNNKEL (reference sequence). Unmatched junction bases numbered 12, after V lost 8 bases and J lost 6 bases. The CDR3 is CASLPGDRAAGELFF. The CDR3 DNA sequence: TGTGCCAGCCTTCCGGGTGACAGGGCGGCCGGGGAGCTGTTTTTT.

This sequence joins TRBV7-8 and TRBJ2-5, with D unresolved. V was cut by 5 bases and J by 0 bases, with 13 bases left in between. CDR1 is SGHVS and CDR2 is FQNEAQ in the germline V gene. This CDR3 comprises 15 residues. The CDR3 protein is CASSPLNGNQETQYF. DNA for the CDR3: TGTGCCAGCAGCCCGCTTAACGGCAACCAAGAGACCCAGTACTTC.

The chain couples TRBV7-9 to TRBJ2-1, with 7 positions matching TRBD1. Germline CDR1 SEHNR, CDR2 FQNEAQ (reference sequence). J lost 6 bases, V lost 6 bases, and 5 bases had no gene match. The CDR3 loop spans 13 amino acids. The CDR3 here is CASSPDRTNEQFF. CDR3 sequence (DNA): TGTGCCAGCAGTCCGGACAGGACCAATGAGCAGTTCTTC.

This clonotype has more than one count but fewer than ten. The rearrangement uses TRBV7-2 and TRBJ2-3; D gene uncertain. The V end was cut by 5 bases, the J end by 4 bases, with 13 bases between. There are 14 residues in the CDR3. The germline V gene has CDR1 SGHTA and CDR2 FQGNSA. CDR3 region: CASSPMSGPDTQYF. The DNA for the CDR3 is TGTGCCAGCAGCCCTATGTCAGGCCCAGATACGCAGTATTTT.

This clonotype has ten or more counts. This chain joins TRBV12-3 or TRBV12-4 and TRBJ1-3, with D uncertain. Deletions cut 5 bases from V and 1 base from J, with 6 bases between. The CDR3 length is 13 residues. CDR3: CASSPRSGNTIYF. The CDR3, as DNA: TGTGCCAGCAGTCCACGGTCTGGAAACACCATATATTTT.

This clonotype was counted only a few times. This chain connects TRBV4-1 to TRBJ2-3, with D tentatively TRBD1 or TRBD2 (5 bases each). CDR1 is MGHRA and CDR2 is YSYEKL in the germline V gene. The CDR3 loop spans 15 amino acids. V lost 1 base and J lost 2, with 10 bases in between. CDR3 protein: CASSQVGTPTDTQYF. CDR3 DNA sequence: TGCGCCAGCAGCCAAGTTGGGACCCCCACAGATACGCAGTATTTT.

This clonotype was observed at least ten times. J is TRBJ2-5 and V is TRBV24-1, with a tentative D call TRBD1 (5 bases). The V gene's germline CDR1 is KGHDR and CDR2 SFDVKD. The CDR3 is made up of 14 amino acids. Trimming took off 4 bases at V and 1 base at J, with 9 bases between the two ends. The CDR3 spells CATSEPDSQETQYF. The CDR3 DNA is TGTGCCACCAGTGAACCCGACAGCCAAGAGACCCAGTACTTC.

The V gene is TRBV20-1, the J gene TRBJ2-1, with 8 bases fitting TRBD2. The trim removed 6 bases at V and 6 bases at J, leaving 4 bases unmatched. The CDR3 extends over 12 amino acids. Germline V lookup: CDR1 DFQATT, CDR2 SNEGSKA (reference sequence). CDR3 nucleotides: TGCAGTGCCGACGGGGGGGCCAATGAGCAGTTCTTC. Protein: CSADGGANEQFF.

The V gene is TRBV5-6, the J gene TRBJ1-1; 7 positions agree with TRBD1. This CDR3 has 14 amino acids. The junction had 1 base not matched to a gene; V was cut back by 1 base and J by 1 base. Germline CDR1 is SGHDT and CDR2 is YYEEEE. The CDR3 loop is CASSLKGANTEAFF. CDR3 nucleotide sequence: TGTGCCAGCAGCTTGAAGGGGGCGAACACTGAAGCTTTCTTT.

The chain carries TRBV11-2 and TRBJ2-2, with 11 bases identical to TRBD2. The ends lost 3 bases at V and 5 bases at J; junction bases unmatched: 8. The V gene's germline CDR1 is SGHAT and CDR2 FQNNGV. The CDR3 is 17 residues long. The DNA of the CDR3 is TGTGCCAGCAGCTTTGGACTAGCGGGCCCGAGGACCGGGGAGCTGTTTTTT. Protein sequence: CASSFGLAGPRTGELFF.